This T cell receptor beta chain was sequenced in a study of blood T cell repertoires in COVID-19. The sample holds one count of this clone. Assay: immunoSEQ multiplex PCR; the TCRdb copy retains only in-frame clones and omits some. The repertoire holds hundreds of thousands of clones, with less than 90% as singletons. This CDR3 has 14 residues. Germline V gene sequence: CDR1 MNHEY, CDR2 SMNVEV (reference sequence). V was clipped by 4 bases and J by 10 bases, with 17 bases between them. The V and J genes are TRBV27 and TRBJ2-1, with D perhaps TRBD1 (6 bases). Sequencing was performed on peripheral blood. This clonotype was sampled from a woman aged 70-85 years with COVID-19, enrolled during active disease. The CDR3 loop is CASSSSTRQDEQFF. The CDR3 DNA sequence: TGTGCCAGCAGTTCTTCTACCCGACAGGACGAGCAGTTCTTC.